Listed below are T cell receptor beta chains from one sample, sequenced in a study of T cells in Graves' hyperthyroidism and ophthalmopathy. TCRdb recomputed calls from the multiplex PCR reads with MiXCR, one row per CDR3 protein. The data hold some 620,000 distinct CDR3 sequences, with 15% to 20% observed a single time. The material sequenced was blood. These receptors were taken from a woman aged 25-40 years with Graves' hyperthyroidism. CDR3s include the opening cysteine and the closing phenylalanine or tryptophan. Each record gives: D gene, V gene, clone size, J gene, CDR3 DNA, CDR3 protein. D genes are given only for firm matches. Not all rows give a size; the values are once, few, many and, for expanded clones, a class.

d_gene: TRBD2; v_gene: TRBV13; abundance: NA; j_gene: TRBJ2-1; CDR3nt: TGTGCCAGCGGCTCCCCTAGTGCGGGAGGGCCGAACAATGAGCAGTTCTTC; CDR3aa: CASGSPSAGGPNNEQFF
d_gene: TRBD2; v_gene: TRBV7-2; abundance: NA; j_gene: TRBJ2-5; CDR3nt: TGTGCCAGCAGCTTACGGACGGGGACTAGCCCGTACTTC; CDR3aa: CASSLRTGTSPYF
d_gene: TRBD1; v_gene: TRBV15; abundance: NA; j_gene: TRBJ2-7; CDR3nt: TGTGCCACCAGCAGAGTAGGGGGCGGGCAGTACTTC; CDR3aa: CATSRVGGGQYF
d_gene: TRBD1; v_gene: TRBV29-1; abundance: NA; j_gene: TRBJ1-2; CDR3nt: TGCAGCGTTGAGAACGACAGGGGGCGCGCCTATGGCTACACCTTC; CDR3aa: CSVENDRGRAYGYTF
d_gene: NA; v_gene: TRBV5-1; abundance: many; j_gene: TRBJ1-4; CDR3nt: TGCGCCAGCAGCTTGGACTCAACTAATGAAAAACTGTTTTTT; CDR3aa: CASSLDSTNEKLFF
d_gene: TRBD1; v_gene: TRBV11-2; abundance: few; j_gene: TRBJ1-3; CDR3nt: TGTGCCAGCAGCTTACAGAGGACAGGGGGCTCTGGAAACACCATATATTTT; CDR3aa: CASSLQRTGGSGNTIYF
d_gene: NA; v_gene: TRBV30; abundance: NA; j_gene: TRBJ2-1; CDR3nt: TGTGCCTGGAGAGGTGAAGGCCATGAGCAGTTCTTC; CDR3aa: CAWRGEGHEQFF
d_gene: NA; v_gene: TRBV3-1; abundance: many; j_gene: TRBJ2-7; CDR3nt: TGTGCCAGCAGCCAACGGGCCTACGAGCAGTACTTC; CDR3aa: CASSQRAYEQYF
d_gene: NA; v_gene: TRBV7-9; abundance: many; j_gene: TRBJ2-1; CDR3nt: TGTGCCAGCAATTCTAGGGTAGAGCCTAATGAGCAGTTCTTC; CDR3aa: CASNSRVEPNEQFF
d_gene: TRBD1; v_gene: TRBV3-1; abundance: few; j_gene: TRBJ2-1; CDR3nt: TGTGCCAGCAGCCCACGGGACAGGGGGCCGACCTACAATGAGCAGTTCTTC; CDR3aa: CASSPRDRGPTYNEQFF
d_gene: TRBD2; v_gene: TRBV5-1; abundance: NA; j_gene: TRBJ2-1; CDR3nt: TGCGCCAGCAGCCTCGGTGGGGGAGGGATCTACAATGAGCAGTTCTTC; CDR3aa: CASSLGGGGIYNEQFF
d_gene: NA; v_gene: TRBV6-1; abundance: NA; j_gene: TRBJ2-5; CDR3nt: TGTGCCAGCAGTGACCCAGAAGAGACCCAGTACTTC; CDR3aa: CASSDPEETQYF
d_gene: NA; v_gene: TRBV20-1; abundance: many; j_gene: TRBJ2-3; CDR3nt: TGCAGTGCTCTTCAGAGAGGTCGTCCCACAGATACGCAGTATTTT; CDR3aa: CSALQRGRPTDTQYF
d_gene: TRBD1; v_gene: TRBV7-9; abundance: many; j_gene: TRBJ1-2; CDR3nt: TGTGCCAGCAGCTTAGTTGGACAGGTCTATGGCTACACCTTC; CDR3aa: CASSLVGQVYGYTF
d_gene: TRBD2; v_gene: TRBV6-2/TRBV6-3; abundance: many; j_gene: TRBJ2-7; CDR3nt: TGTGCCAGCAGTTACTCGAGGGCTAGCGGGATCTACGAGCAGTACTTC; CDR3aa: CASSYSRASGIYEQYF
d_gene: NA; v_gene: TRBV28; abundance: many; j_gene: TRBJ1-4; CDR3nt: TGTGCCAGCAGTTCAGGGATGTCTAATGAAAAACTGTTTTTT; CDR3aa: CASSSGMSNEKLFF
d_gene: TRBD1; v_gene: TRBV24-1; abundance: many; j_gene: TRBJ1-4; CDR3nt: TGTGCCACCAGTGAATCCGGGACAGGGCGAGAAAAACTGTTTTTT; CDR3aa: CATSESGTGREKLFF
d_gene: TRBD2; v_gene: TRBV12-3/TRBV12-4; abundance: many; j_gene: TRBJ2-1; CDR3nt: TGTGCCAGCAGTTTATCAAGCGGGAGGAAGGGGGATGAGCAGTTCTTC; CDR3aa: CASSLSSGRKGDEQFF
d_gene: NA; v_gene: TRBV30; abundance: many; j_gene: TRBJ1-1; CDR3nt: TGTGCCTGGAGCCCGGGGGGTGTCGTTTTCTTT; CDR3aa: CAWSPGGVVFF
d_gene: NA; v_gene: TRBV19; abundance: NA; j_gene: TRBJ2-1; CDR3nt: TGTGCCAGTAGTGTCCCGGTGGAGACCGAATTGGACAATGAGCAGTTCTTC; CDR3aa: CASSVPVETELDNEQFF
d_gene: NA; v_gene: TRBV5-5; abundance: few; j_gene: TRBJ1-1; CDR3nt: TGTGCCAGCAGCCCAGCCGTGACGGCGAACACTGAAGCTTTCTTT; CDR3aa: CASSPAVTANTEAFF
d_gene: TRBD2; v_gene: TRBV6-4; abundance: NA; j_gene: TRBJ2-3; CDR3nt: TGTGCCAGCGCACGGGACTATCGGTATACGCAGTATTTT; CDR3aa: CASARDYRYTQYF
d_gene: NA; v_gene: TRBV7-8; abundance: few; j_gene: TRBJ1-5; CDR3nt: TGTGCCAGCAGCTTATCTCCCGGTCAGCCCCAGCATTTT; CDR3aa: CASSLSPGQPQHF
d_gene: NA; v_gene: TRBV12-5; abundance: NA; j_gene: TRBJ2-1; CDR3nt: TGTGCTAGTGGTTTGGTACTCGCCGGGAGTTCGGACAATGAGCAGTTCTTC; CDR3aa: CASGLVLAGSSDNEQFF
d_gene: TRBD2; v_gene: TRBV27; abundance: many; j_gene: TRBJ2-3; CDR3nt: TGTGCCAGCAGTTCGGGACTAGAATATGATACGCAGTATTTT; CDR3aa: CASSSGLEYDTQYF
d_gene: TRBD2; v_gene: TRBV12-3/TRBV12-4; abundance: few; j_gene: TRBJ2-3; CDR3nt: TGTGCCAGCAGAATAGCGGGAGCCGCAGATACGCAGTATTTT; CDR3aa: CASRIAGAADTQYF
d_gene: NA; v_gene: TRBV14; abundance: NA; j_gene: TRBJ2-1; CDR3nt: TGTGCCAGCAGCCAATCGCAGGGTATGAACGATGAGCAGTTCTTC; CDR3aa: CASSQSQGMNDEQFF
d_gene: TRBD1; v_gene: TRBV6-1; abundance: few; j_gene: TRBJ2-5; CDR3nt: TGTGCCAGCAAAGAGATCGGGACAGCGCGGCAAGAGACCCAGTACTTC; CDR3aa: CASKEIGTARQETQYF
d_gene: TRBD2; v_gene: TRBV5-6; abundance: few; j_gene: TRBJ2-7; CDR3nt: TGTGCCAGCAGCTTGGGCGGGGGAAGAGGCGACGAGCAGTACTTC; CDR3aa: CASSLGGGRGDEQYF
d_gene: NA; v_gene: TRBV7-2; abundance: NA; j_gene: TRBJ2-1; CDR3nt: TGTGCCAGCAGCTTAGCTGAGGTCGATGAGCAGTTCTTC; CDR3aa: CASSLAEVDEQFF
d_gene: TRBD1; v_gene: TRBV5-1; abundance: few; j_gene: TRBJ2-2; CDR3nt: TGCGCCAGCAGCCTACTACAGGGGCGGACCGGGGAGCTGTTTTTT; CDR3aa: CASSLLQGRTGELFF
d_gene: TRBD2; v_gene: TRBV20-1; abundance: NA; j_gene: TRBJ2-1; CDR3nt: TGCGGCACTAGCGGGAGGGAGTCGAATGAGCAGTTCTTC; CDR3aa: CGTSGRESNEQFF
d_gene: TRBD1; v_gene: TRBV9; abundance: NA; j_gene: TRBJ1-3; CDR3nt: TGTGCCAGCAGCGGGCGACAGGGAGAACCTGGAAACACCATATATTTT; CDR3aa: CASSGRQGEPGNTIYF
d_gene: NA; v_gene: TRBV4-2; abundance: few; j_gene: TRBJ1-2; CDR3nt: TGTGCCAGCAGCCAAGGAATGGTAGTCTATGACTACACCTTC; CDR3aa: CASSQGMVVYDYTF
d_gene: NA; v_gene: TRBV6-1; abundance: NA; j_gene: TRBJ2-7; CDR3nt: TGTGCCAGCAGTAATCAAAGTACAGGAAACTACGAGCAGTACTTC; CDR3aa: CASSNQSTGNYEQYF
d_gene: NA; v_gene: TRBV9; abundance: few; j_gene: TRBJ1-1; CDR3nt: TGTGCCAGCAGCGTACGAGGCCACAACACTGAAGCTTTCTTT; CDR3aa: CASSVRGHNTEAFF
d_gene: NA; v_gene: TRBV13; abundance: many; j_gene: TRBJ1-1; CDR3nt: TGTGCCAGCAGCTTGAGAGAAATGAACACTGAAGCTTTCTTT; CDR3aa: CASSLREMNTEAFF
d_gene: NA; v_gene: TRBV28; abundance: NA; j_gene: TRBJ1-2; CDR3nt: TGTGCCAGCACCACACTAGGGACGGACTATGGCTACACCTTC; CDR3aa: CASTTLGTDYGYTF
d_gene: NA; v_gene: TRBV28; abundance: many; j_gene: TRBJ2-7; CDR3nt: TGTGCCAGCAGTTTTAGACCCCCCAGTTCCTACGAGCAGTACTTC; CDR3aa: CASSFRPPSSYEQYF
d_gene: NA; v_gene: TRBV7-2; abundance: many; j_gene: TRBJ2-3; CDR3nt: TGTGCCAGCAGCTTAGCGCGGAAAGGGGGGGATACGCAGTATTTT; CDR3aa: CASSLARKGGDTQYF